Presented here are 30 T cell receptor beta chains from one specimen sequenced in a study of cytomegalovirus exposure and HLA in healthy donors. The PCR had 60 Vbeta and 13 Jbeta primers. Sequencing was performed with immunoSEQ multiplex PCR; in TCRdb, only in-frame clones are kept and a portion is missing. Counted here are some 120,000 clones, about two thirds occurring once; the ten biggest clones make up around 3.7%. The sequenced material came from PBMCs. All receptors derive from a man aged 25 to 40 in good health and CMV-seronegative.

The rearrangement joins TRBV7-2 to TRBJ1-6; maybe TRBD1 (6 bases). The length of the CDR3 is 14 residues. Trimming took off 2 bases at V and 8 bases at J, with 10 bases between the two ends. The germline CDR1 and CDR2 sequences are SGHTA and FQGNSA. In DNA, the CDR3 is TGTGCCAGCAGCTTAATGGACAGCTATTCACCCCTCCACTTT. Protein: CASSLMDSYSPLHF.

V usage is TRBV5-1 and J usage is TRBJ2-3; 13 bases fit TRBD2. The V and J ends lost 6 bases and 4 bases, in that order; junction bases with no gene match: 5. Germline loops: CDR1 SGHRS, CDR2 YFSETQ. The CDR3 has 15 residues. The CDR3 bases are TGCGCCAGCAAACTAGCGGGGGGGCGATCAGATACGCAGTATTTT. Translated: CASKLAGGRSDTQYF.

The chain carries TRBV14 and TRBJ1-2; D may be TRBD1 (5 bases). V was pared by 2 bases and J by 4 bases, with 17 bases between. The V gene's germline CDR1 is SGHDN and CDR2 FVKESK. The CDR3 contains 16 residues. This CDR3 reads CASSQNRVREIYGYTF. DNA of the CDR3: TGTGCCAGCAGCCAAAATAGAGTCAGGGAAATCTATGGCTACACCTTC.

This clone has just a few counts. This chain links TRBV20-1 with TRBJ1-1; unclear D gene. Looked up from germline, CDR1 is DFQATT and CDR2 is SNEGSKA (reference sequence). The CDR3 is made up of 11 amino acids. Trimming cost V 5 bases and J 9 bases, with 13 bases left between them. CDR3 sequence (DNA): TGCAGTGCTGAACTACCAACTAAAGCTTTCTTT. Amino acid sequence: CSAELPTKAFF.

The J gene is TRBJ1-5, the V gene TRBV18; 9 positions agree with TRBD1. The germline V gene encodes CDR1 KGHSH and CDR2 LQKENI. With 5 bases clipped from V and 7 bases from J, the junction kept 12 bases outside the gene matches. The length of the CDR3 is 16 residues. The chain's CDR3 is CASSSRTTGTGQPQHF. CDR3 DNA sequence: TGTGCCAGCTCATCCCGTACGACAGGGACAGGGCAGCCCCAGCATTTT.

On this clone: The same CDR3 also results from other DNA sequences found in this sample. The chain employs TRBV12-2 and TRBJ2-2; the table's D call, TRBD1, has no DNA check behind it. TRBV12-2 corresponds to a pseudogene. The CDR3 contains 17 residues. This CDR3 is CASRLGKGDLNTGELFF. The CDR3, as DNA: TGTGCAAGTCGCTTAGGTAAGGGGGACCTGAACACCGGGGAGCTGTTTTTT.

This clone was seen only a few times. V is TRBV29-1 and J is TRBJ1-4, with TRBD1 matching over 7 bases. This CDR3 spans 14 amino acids. Per germline, CDR1 SQVTM and CDR2 ANQGSEA. V lost 6 bases, J lost 3 bases, and 7 bases stayed unmatched. CDR3 residues: CSVGKGTANEKLFF. The CDR3 nucleotides read TGCAGCGTGGGTAAAGGGACAGCTAATGAAAAACTGTTTTTT.

The V and J genes are TRBV10-1 and TRBJ2-3, with D tentatively TRBD2 (6 bases). Trimming removed 11 bases at V and 2 bases at J, with 20 bases between. The CDR3 is 15 amino acids. Germline-derived CDR1 and CDR2 are WNHNN and SYGVQD (reference sequence). The CDR3 nucleotides read TGCGCCTGCCGGGAGCCTCTTTCCAACACAGATACGCAGTATTTT. It yields the protein CACREPLSNTDTQYF.

The genes are TRBV5-1 and TRBJ2-2; TRBD2 matches 12 bases. This CDR3 is 20 amino acids long. Germline CDR1 is SGHRS and CDR2 is YFSETQ. V lost 6 bases to trimming and J lost 4 bases; unmatched junction nucleotides: 19. The DNA of the CDR3 is TGCGCCAGCACCCCGCCATTAGGACTAGCGGGGAACCGACTCACCGGGGAGCTGTTTTTT. Its translation is CASTPPLGLAGNRLTGELFF.

The V call is TRBV7-6, the J call TRBJ2-5; 9 bases match TRBD2. Germline V gives CDR1 SGHVS, CDR2 FNYEAQ. CDR3 length: 17 amino acids. V lost 0 bases and J lost 5; bases outside the gene matches: 10. DNA of the CDR3: TGTGCCAGCAGCTTAGCGTCCTTAGCGGGGGAGGGGGAGACCCAGTACTTC. Protein product: CASSLASLAGEGETQYF.

The gene calls are TRBV19 and TRBJ1-5; TRBD1 is a possible D gene (5 bases). The V and J ends lost 1 base and 4 bases respectively, with 14 bases between them. Germline CDR1 reads LNHDA; CDR2 reads SQIVND (reference sequence). The CDR3 runs to 16 residues. The CDR3 reads CASSIASDSRNQPQHF. CDR3 nucleotides: TGTGCCAGTAGTATAGCTAGTGACAGTCGAAATCAGCCCCAGCATTTT.

V and J are TRBV19 and TRBJ1-4; D not certain. Looked up from germline, CDR1 is LNHDA and CDR2 is SQIVND (reference sequence). This CDR3 is built from 11 residues. The germline V and J ends were trimmed by 6 bases and 3 bases, with 2 bases remaining between them. The chain's CDR3 is CASSSNEKLFF. CDR3 DNA sequence: TGTGCCAGTAGCTCTAATGAAAAACTGTTTTTT. Combining the CDR3 with reference TRBV19 and TRBJ1-4 gives the whole variable domain DGGITQSPKYLFRKEGQNVTLSCEQNLNHDAMYWYRQDPGQGLRLIYYSQIVNDFQKGDIAEGYSVSREKKESFPLTVTSAQKNPTAFYLCASSSNEKLFFGSGTQLSVL.

J is TRBJ1-1 and V is TRBV28; D uncertain. The V end lost 2 bases, the J end lost 0 bases, and 13 bases lay between the germline ends. The CDR3 is 16 amino acids. In germline, CDR1 is MDHEN, CDR2 SYDVKM. The CDR3 DNA reads as TGTGCCAGCAGTTTAGTGACAACACCTCTGAACACTGAAGCTTTCTTT. Amino acids: CASSLVTTPLNTEAFF.

About this clone: The junction differs from germline at one of its ends, possibly a read error. This chain links TRBV7-9 with TRBJ2-3; D uncertain. There are 13 residues in the CDR3. Germline loops: CDR1 SEHNR, CDR2 FQNEAQ (reference sequence). The CDR3: CANSKLGTDTQYF. The CDR3 DNA follows: TGTGCCAACAGCAAACTCGGGACAGATACGCAGTATTTT.

The gene calls are TRBV7-2 and TRBJ2-7; TRBD1 matches 7 bases. CDR1 is SGHTA and CDR2 is FQGNSA in the germline V gene. CDR3 length: 14 residues. Trimming at V came to 5 bases and at J to 4 bases, leaving 8 bases not matched to a gene. DNA of the CDR3: TGTGCCAGCAGCACTCGACAGGGATGGTACGAGCAGTACTTC. Its translation is CASSTRQGWYEQYF. Together with reference TRBV7-2 and TRBJ2-7, the CDR3 gives the full variable domain: GAGVSQSPSNKVTEKGKDVELRCDPISGHTALYWYRQSLGQGLEFLIYFQGNSAPDKSGLPSDRFSAERTGGSVSTLTIQRTQQEDSAVYLCASSTRQGWYEQYFGPGTRLTVT.

The CDR3 DNA reads TGTGCCAGCAGCTTCCGGACAGGGGGCCACGAGCAGTACTTC. Amino acid sequence: CASSFRTGGHEQYF. The chain employs TRBV7-8 and TRBJ2-7; 11 bases align to TRBD1. The V segment lost 3 bases and the J segment 5 bases; nucleotides outside the gene matches: 3. The CDR3 consists of 14 residues. CDR1 is SGHVS, CDR2 FQNEAQ, per germline.

The V call is TRBV7-9, the J call TRBJ1-4, with D possibly being TRBD1 (6 bases). The CDR3 sequence is 15 residues long. CDR1 SEHNR and CDR2 FQNEAQ come from the germline V gene (reference sequence). V lost 5 bases to trimming and J lost 4 bases, with 14 bases between them. The CDR3 nucleotides read TGTGCCAGCAGCCTTTCAGGGGCGGGTAATGAAAAACTGTTTTTT. The encoded protein is CASSLSGAGNEKLFF.

As to this clone: Other DNA sequences in the sample encode the same CDR3. The V call is TRBV5-4, the J call TRBJ2-5, with D possibly TRBD1 on 5 matching bases. The CDR3 is 13 residues long. V was shortened by 5 bases and J by 3 bases, with 11 bases between the two germline ends. Germline V gene data show CDR1 as SGHNT and CDR2 as YYREEE (reference sequence). The CDR3 nucleotides read TGTGCCAGCAGGGGCGGACAAGAAGAGACCCAGTACTTC. Amino acid sequence: CASRGGQEETQYF.

The chain links TRBV30 to TRBJ1-5, with 9 positions matching TRBD1. The CDR3 contains 15 residues. The V gene's germline CDR1 is GTSNPN and CDR2 SVGIG (reference sequence). Germline trimming cut 3 bases from V and 4 bases from J; bases unmatched to any gene: 7. CDR3 sequence: CAWRTGQGLNQPQHF. In nucleotides, the CDR3 is TGTGCCTGGAGAACGGGACAGGGACTAAATCAGCCCCAGCATTTT.

The chain joins TRBV11-2 to TRBJ2-1; 7 nucleotides line up with TRBD1. Trimming at V came to 5 bases and at J to 4 bases, leaving 8 bases not matched to a gene. The CDR3 runs 15 residues. CDR1 is SGHAT, CDR2 FQNNGV, per germline. CDR3: CASSLVQTGYNEQFF. In nucleotides, the CDR3 is TGTGCCAGCAGCCTCGTCCAGACAGGGTACAATGAGCAGTTCTTC.

This clone was seen a single time. A junction end diverges from the germline sequence, so it may reflect a read error. V and J are TRBV7-3 and TRBJ2-6; 8 bases fit TRBD1. In germline, CDR1 is SGHTA, CDR2 FQGTGA. The CDR3 sequence is 19 residues long. CDR3 region: CSSSSSLGTGYSGANVLTF. The CDR3 coding sequence is TGTTCCAGCAGCAGTAGCCTCGGGACAGGATACTCTGGGGCCAACGTCCTGACTTTC.

This chain joins TRBV9 and TRBJ2-5, with D possibly matching TRBD1 (7 bases). Germline V lookup: CDR1 SGDLS, CDR2 YYNGEE. This CDR3 is built from 15 residues. V lost 4 bases and J lost 1, with 14 bases in between. CDR3 coding DNA: TGTGCCAGCAGCCCCAGGGGGGTTCCCCAAGAGACCCAGTACTTC. Translation gives CASSPRGVPQETQYF.

This clone came up a few times. The chain carries TRBV7-9 and TRBJ1-4, with 7 bases that match TRBD1. Trimming removed 6 bases from V and 7 bases from J; junction bases left unmatched: 8. CDR1 and CDR2 from the germline V gene are SEHNR and FQNEAQ (reference sequence). The CDR3 is 14 residues long. CDR3: CASRETGRSEKLFF. The CDR3 region has the DNA TGTGCCAGCAGGGAGACAGGGCGGAGTGAAAAACTGTTTTTT.

This clone has a single count. The sample contains more than one DNA sequence encoding this CDR3. This rearrangement joins TRBV6-6 to TRBJ1-5, with TRBD1 as a possible D gene (5 bases). The CDR3 is 15 amino acids. Trimming removed 2 bases at V and 2 bases at J, with 10 bases between. Germline V lookup: CDR1 MNHNY, CDR2 SVGAGI (reference sequence). The CDR3 coding sequence is TGTGCCAGCAGTTACCTGGGGGGAGGCAATCAGCCCCAGCATTTT. Translating gives CASSYLGGGNQPQHF.

Only a few counts were recorded for this clone. As DNA, the CDR3 is TGTGCCAGCAGGACAGGGACAGAGAACACTGAAGCTTTCTTT. Translating gives CASRTGTENTEAFF. V gene TRBV6-4 combines with J gene TRBJ1-1; TRBD1 matches at 7 bases. This CDR3 contains 14 residues. In germline, CDR1 is MRHNA, CDR2 SNTAGT. Trimming cost V 6 bases and J 1 base; bases outside gene matches: 5.

CDR3 in DNA: TGTGCCAGCAGTCCCGTGAACAGGGACGGTGGCTACACCTTC. Its translation: CASSPVNRDGGYTF. The V call is TRBV7-9, the J call TRBJ1-2; tentatively, D is TRBD1 (6 bases). Germline CDR1 reads SEHNR; CDR2 reads FQNEAQ (reference sequence). Trimming took off 6 bases at V and 7 bases at J, with 18 bases between the two ends. The CDR3 is 14 amino acids.

This clone appeared once. This CDR3 is CASSFMDRNNEQFF. The CDR3, as DNA: TGCGCCAGCAGCTTCATGGACAGAAACAATGAGCAGTTCTTC. The chain couples TRBV5-1 to TRBJ2-1; D perhaps matches TRBD1 (6 bases). The V end lost 2 bases, the J end lost 5 bases, and 11 bases lay between the germline ends. Germline CDR1 SGHRS, CDR2 YFSETQ. The CDR3 is 14 amino acids.

Here the CDR3 DNA reads TGTGCCAGCAGCCCAGGGGGCTCCTACGAGCAGTACTTC. Protein product: CASSPGGSYEQYF. V and J are TRBV13 and TRBJ2-7; 7 bases map to TRBD1. The CDR3 runs 13 residues. Germline lookup yields CDR1 PRHDT and CDR2 FYEKMQ (reference sequence). Trimming removed 5 bases from V and 0 bases from J; junction bases left unmatched: 1.

This clone was observed once. The chain carries TRBV19 and TRBJ2-1, with D maybe TRBD2 (6 bases). The CDR3 is 17 amino acids. V lost 3 bases and J lost 2, with 17 bases in between. Germline-derived CDR1 and CDR2 are LNHDA and SQIVND (reference sequence). Here the CDR3 DNA reads TGTGCCAGTAGTATTAACATCGTGGGGGGAGCCTACAATGAGCAGTTCTTC. It is translated as CASSINIVGGAYNEQFF.

This clone appeared a single time. The chain recombines TRBV10-3 with TRBJ2-7, with 10 bases matching TRBD1. V lost 7 bases, J lost 9 bases, and 9 bases stayed unmatched. Germline V gene lookup returns CDR1 ENHRY and CDR2 SYGVKD. The CDR3 covers 13 residues. The CDR3 region is CAINPGTGVWQYF. In DNA, the CDR3 is TGTGCCATCAACCCCGGGACAGGGGTCTGGCAGTACTTC.